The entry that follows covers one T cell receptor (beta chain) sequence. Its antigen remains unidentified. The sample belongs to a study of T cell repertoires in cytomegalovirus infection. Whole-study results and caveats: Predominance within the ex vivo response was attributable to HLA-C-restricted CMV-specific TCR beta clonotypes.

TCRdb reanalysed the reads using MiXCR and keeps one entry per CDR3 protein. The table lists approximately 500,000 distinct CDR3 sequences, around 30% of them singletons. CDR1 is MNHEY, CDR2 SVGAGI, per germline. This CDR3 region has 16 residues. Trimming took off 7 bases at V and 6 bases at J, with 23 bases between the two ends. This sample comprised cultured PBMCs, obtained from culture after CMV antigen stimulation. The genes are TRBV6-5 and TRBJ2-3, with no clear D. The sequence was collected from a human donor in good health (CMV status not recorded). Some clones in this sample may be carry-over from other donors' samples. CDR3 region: CASTSRGRDFGDTQYF. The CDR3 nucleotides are TGTGCCAGCACCTCTAGAGGTCGAGACTTTGGGGATACGCAGTATTTT.